Listed below are T cell receptor beta chains from one sample, sequenced in a study of control samples from healthy donors and cancer patients. The protocol was immunoSEQ multiplex PCR, while the TCRdb copy is restricted to in-frame clones and leaves out a portion. Of 150,000 to 200,000 clones in the sample, roughly nine tenths were seen once. The sequenced sample consisted of blood. Source of these receptors: a woman in her twenties or thirties in good health. The CDR3 runs from the conserved cysteine through the conserved F or W. A D gene is named only where the DNA matches it firmly. Expanded clones are given a class, and other clones once, few, many or no size at all.

cdr3_nt cdr3_aa v_call d_call j_call clone_size
TGTGCCACCGGTCGGGGAGTCCAAGAGACCCAGTACTTC CATGRGVQETQYF TRBV24-1 - TRBJ2-5 -
TGTGCCAGCAGCTTGGCCGATCAACCCGGGGGCTACACCTTC CASSLADQPGGYTF TRBV5-6 - TRBJ1-2 -
TGTGCCAGCAGCTACGAGCGGAGCTCCTACAATGAGCAGTTCTTC CASSYERSSYNEQFF TRBV7-2 - TRBJ2-1 once
TGTGCCAGTAGTGCCCGGGAAAGGGGGTCGGACACCATATATTTT CASSARERGSDTIYF TRBV19 - TRBJ1-3 once
TGTGCCTGGAGTGTATATGGACAGGCCAATCAGCCCCAGCATTTT CAWSVYGQANQPQHF TRBV30 TRBD1 TRBJ1-5 -
TGTGCCTGGAGTGTCGCGAGCTCCTACAATGAGCAGTTCTTC CAWSVASSYNEQFF TRBV30 - TRBJ2-1 -
TGTGCCAGCAAAGGGACTAGCGGGAGGGAGACCCAGTACTTC CASKGTSGRETQYF TRBV6-5 TRBD2 TRBJ2-5 -
TGTGCCAGCAGTTACCCCCCAGGGTCTGGGGCCAACGTCCTGACTTTC CASSYPPGSGANVLTF TRBV6-2/TRBV6-3 - TRBJ2-6 once
TGTGCCAGTATGTATTACAATGAGCAGTTCTTC CASMYYNEQFF TRBV19 - TRBJ2-1 -
TGTGCCAGCAGTTTATCGGTAGCGGGAAGGTACAATGAGCAGTTCTTC CASSLSVAGRYNEQFF TRBV28 TRBD2 TRBJ2-1 -
TGTGCCAGCAGCCCGACTAGCGGAACAGATACGCAGTATTTT CASSPTSGTDTQYF TRBV4-2 TRBD2 TRBJ2-3 -
TGTGCCAGCAGCCCCGACAGGGGTTCACCCCTCCACTTT CASSPDRGSPLHF TRBV5-8 TRBD1 TRBJ1-6 once
TGTGCCAGCAGTGTTGACGGCTACAATGAGCAGTTCTTC CASSVDGYNEQFF TRBV27 - TRBJ2-1 -
TGTGCCAGTAGTGGACTGGGGCAAGAGACCCAGTACTTC CASSGLGQETQYF TRBV19 - TRBJ2-5 -
TGCGCCAGCAGCTTGGGGTCGGGACAGGGGTTCGAGCAGTACTTC CASSLGSGQGFEQYF TRBV5-1 TRBD1 TRBJ2-7 -
TGTGCCAGCAGCGTAGAGGGAAGGTTGTACAATGAGCAGTTCTTC CASSVEGRLYNEQFF TRBV9 - TRBJ2-1 -
TGTGCCAGCAGTTACGGCAGATCTAACTATGGCTACACCTTC CASSYGRSNYGYTF TRBV6-5 - TRBJ1-2 once